This T cell receptor (beta chain) stems from a study of T-cell memory formation after mild COVID-19. To note about this clonotype: The antigen remains unidentified.

The study, taken as a whole, reports: Confirmation was lacking for SARS-CoV-2 specificity of second-wave clones that peaked on day 37. Day 15 to 85 contracting clones showed balanced CD4/CD8; day 15 to 37 expanders favored CD4+.

A single record per CDR3 protein comes from TCRdb applying MiXCR to the 5' RACE reads. The sample consists of over 500,000 distinct CDR3 sequences, 17% of them appearing once. Trimming cost V 6 bases and J 4 bases; bases outside gene matches: 11. The germline V gene has CDR1 LGHDT and CDR2 YNNKEL (reference sequence). This CDR3 is built from 17 residues. V is TRBV3-1 and J is TRBJ2-7; 14 bases align to TRBD2. This sequence originates from an adult woman who had mild COVID-19 (a few samples of this study predate the infection). Cell type and time point are not known. Sequencing was carried out using PBMCs or a T cell subset sorted from them (not recorded which). CDR3 region: CASSRGTSGSIQYEQYF. CDR3 DNA: TGTGCCAGCAGTCGGGGGACTAGCGGGAGCATTCAGTACGAGCAGTACTTC.